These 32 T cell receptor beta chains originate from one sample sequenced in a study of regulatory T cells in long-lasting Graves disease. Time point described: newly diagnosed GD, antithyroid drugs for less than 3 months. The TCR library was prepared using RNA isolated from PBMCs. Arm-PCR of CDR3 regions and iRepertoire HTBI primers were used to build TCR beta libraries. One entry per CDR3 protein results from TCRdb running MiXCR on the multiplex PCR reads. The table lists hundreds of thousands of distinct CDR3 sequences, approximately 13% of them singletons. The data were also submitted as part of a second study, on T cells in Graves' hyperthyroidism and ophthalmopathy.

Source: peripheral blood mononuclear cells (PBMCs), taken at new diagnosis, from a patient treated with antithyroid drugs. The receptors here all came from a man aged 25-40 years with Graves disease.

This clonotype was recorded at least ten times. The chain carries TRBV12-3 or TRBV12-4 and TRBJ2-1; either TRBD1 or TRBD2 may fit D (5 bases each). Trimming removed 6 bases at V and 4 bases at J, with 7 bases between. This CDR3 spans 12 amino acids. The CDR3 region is CASSGAYNEQFF. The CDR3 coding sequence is TGTGCCAGCAGCGGGGCTTACAATGAGCAGTTCTTC.

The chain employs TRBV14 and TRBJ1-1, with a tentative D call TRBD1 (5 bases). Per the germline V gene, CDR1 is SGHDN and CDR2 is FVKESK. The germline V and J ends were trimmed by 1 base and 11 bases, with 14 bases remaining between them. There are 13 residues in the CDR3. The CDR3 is CASSQAGPLRAFF. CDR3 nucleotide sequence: TGTGCCAGCAGCCAAGCGGGACCCCTACGGGCTTTCTTT.

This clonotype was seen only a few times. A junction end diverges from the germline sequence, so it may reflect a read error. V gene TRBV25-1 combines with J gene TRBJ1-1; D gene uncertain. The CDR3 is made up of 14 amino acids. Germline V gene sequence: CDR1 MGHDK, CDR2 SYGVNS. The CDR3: CASRESGSRTEAFF. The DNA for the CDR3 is TGTGCCAGCCGTGAGAGTGGGTCGAGGACTGAAGCTTTCTTT.

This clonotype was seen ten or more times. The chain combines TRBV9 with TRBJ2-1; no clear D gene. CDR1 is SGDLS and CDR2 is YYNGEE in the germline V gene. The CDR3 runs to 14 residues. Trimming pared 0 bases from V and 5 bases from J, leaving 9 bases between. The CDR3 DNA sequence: TGTGCCAGCAGCGTAGCAGATGTCCACAATGAGCAGTTCTTC. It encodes CASSVADVHNEQFF. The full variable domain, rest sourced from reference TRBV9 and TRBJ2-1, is DSGVTQTPKHLITATGQRVTLRCSPRSGDLSVYWYQQSLDQGLQFLIQYYNGEERAKGNILERFSAQQFPDLHSELNLSSLELGDSALYFCASSVADVHNEQFFGPGTRLTVL.

CDR3 amino acids: CSASPAETQYF. In nucleotides, the CDR3 is TGCAGTGCTTCTCCGGCGGAGACCCAGTACTTC. The chain has TRBV20-1 and TRBJ2-5; D is undetermined. This CDR3 is 11 amino acids long. From germline, CDR1 is DFQATT and CDR2 SNEGSKA (reference sequence). Trimming left V 5 bases short and J 5 bases short, with 9 bases between.

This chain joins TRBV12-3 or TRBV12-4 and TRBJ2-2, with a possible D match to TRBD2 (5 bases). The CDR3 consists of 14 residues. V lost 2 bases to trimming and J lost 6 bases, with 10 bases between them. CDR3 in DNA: TGTGCCAGCAGTTTATTAAGCGGCGCCGGGGAGCTGTTTTTT. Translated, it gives CASSLLSGAGELFF.

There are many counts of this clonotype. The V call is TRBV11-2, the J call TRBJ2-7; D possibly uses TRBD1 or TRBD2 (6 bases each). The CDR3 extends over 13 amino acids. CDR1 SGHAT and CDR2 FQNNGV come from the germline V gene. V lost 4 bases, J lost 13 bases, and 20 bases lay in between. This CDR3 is CASSYLQGPGVYF. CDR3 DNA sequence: TGTGCCAGCAGCTATTTACAGGGCCCGGGAGTATACTTC.

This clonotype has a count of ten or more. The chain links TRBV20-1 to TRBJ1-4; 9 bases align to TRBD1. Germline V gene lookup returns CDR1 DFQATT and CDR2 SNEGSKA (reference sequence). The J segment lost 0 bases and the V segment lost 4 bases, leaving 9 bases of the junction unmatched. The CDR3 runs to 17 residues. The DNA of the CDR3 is TGCAGTGCTATACCGGGACAGGGTGATGCAACTAATGAAAAACTGTTTTTT. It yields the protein CSAIPGQGDATNEKLFF.

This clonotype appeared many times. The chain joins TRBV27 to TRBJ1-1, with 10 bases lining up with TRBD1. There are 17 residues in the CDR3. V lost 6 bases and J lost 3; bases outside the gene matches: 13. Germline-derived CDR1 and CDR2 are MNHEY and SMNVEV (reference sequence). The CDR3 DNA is TGTGCCAGCAGCGTACTTCTATCGGACAGGGGGGACACTGAAGCTTTCTTT. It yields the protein CASSVLLSDRGDTEAFF.

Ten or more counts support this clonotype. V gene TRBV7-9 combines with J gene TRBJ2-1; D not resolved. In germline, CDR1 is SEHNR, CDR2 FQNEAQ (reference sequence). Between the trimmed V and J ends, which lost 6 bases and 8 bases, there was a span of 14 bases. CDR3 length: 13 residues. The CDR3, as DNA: TGTGCCAGCAGGGGGTTCATTAGCCATGAGCAGTTCTTC. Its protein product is CASRGFISHEQFF.

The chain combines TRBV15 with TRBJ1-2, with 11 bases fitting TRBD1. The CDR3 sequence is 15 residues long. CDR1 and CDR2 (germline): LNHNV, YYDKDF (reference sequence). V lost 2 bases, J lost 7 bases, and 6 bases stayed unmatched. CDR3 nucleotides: TGTGCCACCAGCAGACCCGGACAGGGGGCTTTTGGCTACACCTTC. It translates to CATSRPGQGAFGYTF.

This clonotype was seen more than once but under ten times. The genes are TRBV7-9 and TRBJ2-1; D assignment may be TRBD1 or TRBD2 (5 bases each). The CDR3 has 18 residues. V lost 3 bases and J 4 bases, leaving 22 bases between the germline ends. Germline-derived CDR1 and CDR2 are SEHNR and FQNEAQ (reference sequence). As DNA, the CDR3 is TGTGCCAGCAGCTTCCACGCGAACCCGGGACGGTCTTACAATGAGCAGTTCTTC. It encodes CASSFHANPGRSYNEQFF.

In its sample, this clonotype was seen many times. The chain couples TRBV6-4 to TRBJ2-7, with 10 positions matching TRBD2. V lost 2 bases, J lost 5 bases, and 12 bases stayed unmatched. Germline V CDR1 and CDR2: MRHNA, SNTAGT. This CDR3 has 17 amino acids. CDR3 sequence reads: CASSDASGRFFLNEQYF. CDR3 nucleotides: TGTGCCAGCAGTGACGCTAGCGGGAGATTTTTCCTAAACGAGCAGTACTTC.

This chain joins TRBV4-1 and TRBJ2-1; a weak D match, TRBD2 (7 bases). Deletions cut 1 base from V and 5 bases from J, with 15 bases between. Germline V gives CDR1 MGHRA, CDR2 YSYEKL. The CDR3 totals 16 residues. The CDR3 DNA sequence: TGCGCCAGCAGCCAAGGACCCCGGGGGGCAGACAATGAGCAGTTCTTC. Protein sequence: CASSQGPRGADNEQFF.

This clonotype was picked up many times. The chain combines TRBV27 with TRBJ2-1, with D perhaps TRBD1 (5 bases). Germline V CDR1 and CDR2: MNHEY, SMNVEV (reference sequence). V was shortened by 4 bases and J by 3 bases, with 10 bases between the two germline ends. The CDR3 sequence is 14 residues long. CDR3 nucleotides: TGTGCCAGCAGTTACGGGCAGGGCTACAATGAGCAGTTCTTC. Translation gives CASSYGQGYNEQFF.

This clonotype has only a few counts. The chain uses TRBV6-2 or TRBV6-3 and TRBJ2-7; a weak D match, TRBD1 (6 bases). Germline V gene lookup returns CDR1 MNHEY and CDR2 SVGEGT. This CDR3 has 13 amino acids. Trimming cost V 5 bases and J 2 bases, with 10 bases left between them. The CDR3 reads CASSTGSAYEQYF. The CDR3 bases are TGTGCCAGCAGTACAGGGAGTGCCTACGAGCAGTACTTC.

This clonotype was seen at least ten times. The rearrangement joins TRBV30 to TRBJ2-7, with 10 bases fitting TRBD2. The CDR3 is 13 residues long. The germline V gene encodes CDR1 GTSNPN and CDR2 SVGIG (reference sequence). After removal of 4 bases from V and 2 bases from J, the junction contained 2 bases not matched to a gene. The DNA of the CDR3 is TGTGCCTGGAAGCGGGAGGGTCCCTACGAGCAGTACTTC. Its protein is CAWKREGPYEQYF.

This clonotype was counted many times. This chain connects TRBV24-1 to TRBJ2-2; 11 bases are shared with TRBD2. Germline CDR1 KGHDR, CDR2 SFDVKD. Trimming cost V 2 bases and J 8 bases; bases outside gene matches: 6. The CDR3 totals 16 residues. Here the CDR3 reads CATSDYGTSGSGELFF. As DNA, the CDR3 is TGTGCCACCAGTGATTATGGGACTAGCGGTTCGGGGGAGCTGTTTTTT.

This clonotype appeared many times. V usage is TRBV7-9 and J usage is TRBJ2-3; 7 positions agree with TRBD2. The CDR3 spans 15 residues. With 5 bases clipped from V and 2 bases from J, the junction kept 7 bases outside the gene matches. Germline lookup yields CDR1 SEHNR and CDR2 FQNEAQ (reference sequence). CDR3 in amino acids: CASSPSGEPTDTQYF. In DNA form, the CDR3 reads TGTGCCAGCAGCCCTAGCGGAGAACCCACAGATACGCAGTATTTT.

The CDR3 here is CASRGTSGNRLFF. The CDR3 bases are TGTGCCAGCAGGGGGACTAGCGGGAACCGTTTGTTCTTC. V and J are TRBV25-1 and TRBJ2-1, with TRBD2 identical over 13 bases. V trimming: 6 bases; J trimming: 15 bases; junction bases outside the gene matches: 8. The CDR3 has 13 residues. From germline, CDR1 is MGHDK and CDR2 SYGVNS.

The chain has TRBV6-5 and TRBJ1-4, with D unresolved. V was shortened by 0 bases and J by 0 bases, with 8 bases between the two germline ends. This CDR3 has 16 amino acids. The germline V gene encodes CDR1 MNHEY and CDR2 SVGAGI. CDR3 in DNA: TGTGCCAGCAGTTACTCGAGGCGGGCAACTAATGAAAAACTGTTTTTT. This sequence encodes CASSYSRRATNEKLFF.

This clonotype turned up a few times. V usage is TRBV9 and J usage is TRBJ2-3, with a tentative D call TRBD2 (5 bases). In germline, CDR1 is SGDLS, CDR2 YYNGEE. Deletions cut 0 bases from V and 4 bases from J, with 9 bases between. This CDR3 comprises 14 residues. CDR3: CASSVVTTPDTQYF. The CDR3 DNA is TGTGCCAGCAGCGTAGTGACTACTCCAGATACGCAGTATTTT. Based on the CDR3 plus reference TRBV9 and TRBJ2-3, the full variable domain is DSGVTQTPKHLITATGQRVTLRCSPRSGDLSVYWYQQSLDQGLQFLIQYYNGEERAKGNILERFSAQQFPDLHSELNLSSLELGDSALYFCASSVVTTPDTQYFGPGTRLTVL.

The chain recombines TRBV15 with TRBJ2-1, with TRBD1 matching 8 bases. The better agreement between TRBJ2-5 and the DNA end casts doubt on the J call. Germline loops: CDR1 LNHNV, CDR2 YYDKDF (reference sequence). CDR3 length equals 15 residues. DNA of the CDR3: TGTGCCACCAGCGGGACAGGCTTTTCTTCTGAGACCCAGTACTTC. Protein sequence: CATSGTGFSSETQYF.

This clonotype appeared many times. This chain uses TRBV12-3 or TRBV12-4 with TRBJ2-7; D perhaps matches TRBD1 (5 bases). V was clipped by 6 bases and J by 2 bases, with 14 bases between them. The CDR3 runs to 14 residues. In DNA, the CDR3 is TGTGCCAGCAGCCCCGCAGGACACCCCTACGAGCAGTACTTC. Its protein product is CASSPAGHPYEQYF.

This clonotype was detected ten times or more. The CDR3 DNA is TGTGCCAGCAGTTTTAGAGCGGGAGTCTCCTACGAGCAGTACTTC. It translates to CASSFRAGVSYEQYF. V gene TRBV12-3 or TRBV12-4 combines with J gene TRBJ2-7; 8 bases align to TRBD2. V trimming: 3 bases; J trimming: 0 bases; junction bases outside the gene matches: 4. The CDR3 totals 15 residues.

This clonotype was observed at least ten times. The CDR3, as DNA: TGTGCCAGCAGTGAATCGAGCGGGAGGGCCCACAATGAGCAGTTCTTC. Amino acid sequence: CASSESSGRAHNEQFF. The gene calls are TRBV2 and TRBJ2-1, with 10 nucleotides matching TRBD2. The ends lost 2 bases at V and 5 bases at J; junction bases unmatched: 6. In germline, CDR1 is SNHLY, CDR2 FYNNEI. CDR3 length: 16 residues. The full variable domain, in which reference TRBV2 and TRBJ2-1 provide the parts outside the CDR3, is EPEVTQTPSHQVTQMGQEVILRCVPISNHLYFYWYRQILGQKVEFLVSFYNNEISEKSEIFDDQFSVERPDGSNFTLKIRSTKLEDSAMYFCASSESSGRAHNEQFFGPGTRLTVL.

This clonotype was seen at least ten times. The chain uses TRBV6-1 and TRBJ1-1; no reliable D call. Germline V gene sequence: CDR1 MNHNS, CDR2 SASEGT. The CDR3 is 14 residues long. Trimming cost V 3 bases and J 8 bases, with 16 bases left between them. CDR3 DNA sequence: TGTGCCAGCAGTGAGCCGCGACGGCGGATGGAAGCTTTCTTT. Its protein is CASSEPRRRMEAFF.

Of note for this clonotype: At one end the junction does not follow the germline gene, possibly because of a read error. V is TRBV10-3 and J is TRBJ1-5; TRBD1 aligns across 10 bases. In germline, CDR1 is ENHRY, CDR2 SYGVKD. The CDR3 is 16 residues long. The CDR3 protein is CAVSEGTGENNQPQHF. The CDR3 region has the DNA TGTGCCGTCAGTGAGGGGACAGGGGAGAACAATCAGCCCCAGCATTTT.

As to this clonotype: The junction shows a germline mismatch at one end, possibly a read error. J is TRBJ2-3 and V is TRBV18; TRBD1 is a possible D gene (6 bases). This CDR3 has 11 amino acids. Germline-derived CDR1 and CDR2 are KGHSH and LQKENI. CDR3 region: CASSATGTQYF. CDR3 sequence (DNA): TGTGCCAGCTCTGCGACAGGTACGCAGTATTTT.

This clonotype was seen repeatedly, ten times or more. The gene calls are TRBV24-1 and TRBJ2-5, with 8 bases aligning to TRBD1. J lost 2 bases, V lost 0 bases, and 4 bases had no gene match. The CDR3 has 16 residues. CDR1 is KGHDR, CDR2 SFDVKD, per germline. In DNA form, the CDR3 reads TGTGCCACCAGTGATTTGACGAGGACAGGGCAAGAGACCCAGTACTTC. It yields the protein CATSDLTRTGQETQYF.

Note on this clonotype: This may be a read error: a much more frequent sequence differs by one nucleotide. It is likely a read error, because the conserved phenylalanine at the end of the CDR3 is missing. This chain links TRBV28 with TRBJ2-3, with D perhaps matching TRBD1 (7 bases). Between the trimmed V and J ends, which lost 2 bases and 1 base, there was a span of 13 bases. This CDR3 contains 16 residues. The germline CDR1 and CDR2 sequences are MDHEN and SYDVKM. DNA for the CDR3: TGTGCCAGCAGTTTACCCGACAGGGAGGGCACAGATACGCAGTATTCT. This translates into CASSLPDREGTDTQYS.

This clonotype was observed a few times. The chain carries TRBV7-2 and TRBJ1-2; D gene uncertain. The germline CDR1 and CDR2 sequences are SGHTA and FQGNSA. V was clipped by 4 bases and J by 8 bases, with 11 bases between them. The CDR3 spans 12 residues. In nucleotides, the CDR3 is TGTGCCAGCAGCTCCGGACCATGGGGCTACACCTTC. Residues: CASSSGPWGYTF.